This T cell receptor (beta chain) came from a study of shared clonotypes between healthy human individuals. Overall study context: The cohort had two women and a few men, ages 18 to 49. There were three CD4 naive, three CD4 memory, two CD8 naive and one CD8 memory plates per donor.

Note on this clone: Its specificity is not known.

Study conclusions and caveats: As a rule, naive subsets had a larger estimated richness than memory subsets.

Trimming shortened V by 6 bases and J by 6 bases, and 15 bases separated the two germline ends. Germline assignment: CDR1 SGHKS and CDR2 YYEKEE (reference sequence). The length of the CDR3 is 14 residues. Generated by immunoSEQ multiplex PCR, the TCRdb table keeps only in-frame clones and is missing some. Among some 2.4 million clones listed, approximately 94% were seen once. The chain links TRBV5-5 to TRBJ1-4; D may be TRBD1 (6 bases). This clonotype was obtained from a man between 18 and 35 years old in good health. Some clones in this sample may be carry-over from other donors' samples. Sequencing used naive CD4+ T cells from PBMCs. Subset in this sample: CD45RA+ positively selected. The CDR3 DNA reads as TGTGCCAGCACCCACAGGGATTTAGATGAAAAACTGTTTTTT. It yields the protein CASTHRDLDEKLFF. The variable domain in full, completed from reference TRBV5-5 and TRBJ1-4, reads DAGVTQSPTHLIKTRGQQVTLRCSPISGHKSVSWYQQVLGQGPQFIFQYYEKEERGRGNFPDRFSARQFPNYSSELNVNALLLGDSALYLCASTHRDLDEKLFFGSGTQLSVL.